The clone carrying this TCR beta chain showed up many times. No donor had other autoimmune disease, uncontrolled infection, pregnancy or lactation. This CDR3 region has 16 residues. The germline V gene encodes CDR1 SGHRS and CDR2 YFSETQ. V shed 4 bases and J 2 bases; nucleotides not matched to a gene: 11. Amplification of TCR beta CDR3 regions used RNA transcripts. HTBI primers were used in a first-round RT-PCR, which preceded a second-round multiplex PCR. TCRdb processed the multiplex PCR reads anew with MiXCR; each CDR3 protein has one entry. This sample has roughly 300,000 distinct CDR3 sequences; roughly a sixth occur once, and the top ten carry 12%. The record originates from a study of Graves' ophthalmopathy and Graves' hyperthyroidism.

Specimen: peripheral blood. The sequence was collected from an adult man with Graves' ophthalmopathy. V and J are TRBV5-1 and TRBJ2-7; 8 bases map to TRBD1. DNA for the CDR3: TGCGCCAGCAGCCCGCGGTCGGGACAGGCAACCTACGAGCAGTACTTC. This translates into CASSPRSGQATYEQYF.